These T cell receptor beta chains were read from a single sample in a study of T-cell reconstitution after alpha-beta-depleted transplantation in children. TCRdb re-derived calls from the PCR reads in MiXCR, one entry per CDR3 protein. Here the sample spans fewer than 350,000 distinct CDR3 sequences, more than 9% being singletons. Specimen: peripheral blood, collected 180 days after TCRalphabeta/CD19-depleted stem cell transplant. Receptors were obtained from a male patient aged 2-9 years who had a stem cell transplant for chronic granulomatous disease, so the T cells may come from the graft donor. Each CDR3 is given with its conserved first and last residue. Each record gives: J gene, D gene, V gene, clone size, CDR3 protein, CDR3 DNA. A D gene is named only where the DNA matches it firmly. Some rows mark clone size as missing; the rest say once, few, many or name a class of expanded clone.

>TRBJ1-2|-|TRBV5-1|many
CASRLNEYGYTF
TGCGCCAGCAGGCTTAATGAATATGGCTACACCTTC
>TRBJ1-1|-|TRBV2|many
CASLGLVNTEAFF
TGTGCCAGCTTAGGGTTGGTGAACACTGAAGCTTTCTTT
>TRBJ1-5|-|TRBV20-1|few
CSAKRGGVDNQPQHF
TGCAGTGCTAAGAGGGGGGGGGTTGACAATCAGCCCCAGCATTTT
>TRBJ2-7|-|TRBV29-1|many
CSVGSLTYEQYF
TGCAGCGTGGGGTCCCTTACCTACGAGCAGTACTTC
>TRBJ2-5|TRBD1|TRBV27|many
CASSARQGAVETQYF
TGTGCCAGCAGCGCACGACAGGGGGCCGTTGAGACCCAGTACTTC
>TRBJ1-1|-|TRBV7-2|few
CASSLVIEVNTEAFF
TGTGCCAGCAGCTTAGTTATTGAAGTGAACACTGAAGCTTTCTTT
>TRBJ2-7|-|TRBV28|many
CASSFLWGYEQYF
TGTGCCAGCAGTTTTTTGTGGGGCTACGAGCAGTACTTC
>TRBJ2-7|-|TRBV28|many
CASSDAYEQYF
TGTGCCAGCAGTGATGCCTACGAGCAGTACTTC
>TRBJ1-1|TRBD1|TRBV5-1|many
CASSSGQGAEAFF
TGCGCCAGCAGCTCGGGACAGGGGGCTGAAGCTTTCTTT
>TRBJ1-2|-|TRBV28|many
CASSFYGQQNYGYTF
TGTGCCAGCAGTTTTTATGGACAGCAGAACTATGGCTACACCTTC
>TRBJ2-5|-|TRBV7-2|many
CASSLWPEKETQYF
TGTGCCAGCAGCCTTTGGCCGGAGAAGGAGACCCAGTACTTC
>TRBJ1-5|-|TRBV5-1|many
CASSYEGLSNQPQHF
TGCGCCAGCAGCTACGAAGGTCTTAGCAATCAGCCCCAGCATTTT
>TRBJ2-7|-|TRBV12-3/TRBV12-4|many
CASSDTPYEQYF
TGTGCCAGCTCGGATACTCCCTACGAGCAGTACTTC
>TRBJ2-5|TRBD1|TRBV3-1|many
CASSQPLGQGQETQYF
TGTGCCAGCAGCCAACCCCTGGGACAGGGGCAAGAGACCCAGTACTTC
>TRBJ1-1|-|TRBV20-1|many
CSARYPEIFDFTEAFF
TGCAGTGCTAGATACCCGGAGATATTCGACTTCACTGAAGCTTTCTTT
>TRBJ2-1|TRBD2|TRBV20-1|-
CSARDFRAGGPYNEQFF
TGCAGTGCTAGAGATTTTAGAGCGGGAGGGCCCTACAATGAGCAGTTCTTC
>TRBJ2-1|-|TRBV7-3|many
CASSPTGTYNEQFF
TGTGCCAGCAGCCCTACCGGTACCTACAATGAGCAGTTCTTC
>TRBJ1-1|-|TRBV7-9|many
CASRRNGGLNTEAFF
TGTGCCAGCCGCCGGAACGGGGGCCTGAACACTGAAGCTTTCTTT
>TRBJ2-3|TRBD2|TRBV12-3/TRBV12-4|many
CASSPLAGGPSDTQYF
TGTGCCAGCAGCCCATTAGCGGGAGGGCCTTCAGATACGCAGTATTTT
>TRBJ2-3|-|TRBV12-3/TRBV12-4|many
CASSLWVGGSPITDTQYF
TGTGCCAGCAGTTTATGGGTTGGAGGGAGCCCCATCACAGATACGCAGTATTTT
>TRBJ2-5|TRBD2|TRBV11-2|many
CASSLSGSRGETQYF
TGTGCCAGCAGCCTTAGCGGGAGTAGGGGAGAGACCCAGTACTTC
>TRBJ2-7|-|TRBV12-3/TRBV12-4|many
CASSRRQYSYEQYF
TGTGCCAGCAGTCGAAGACAGTACTCCTACGAGCAGTACTTC